This TCR beta chain is from a study of prognosis after radiotherapy for stage I lung cancer. Overall study: The study enrolled about 13 men and about six women as patients, aged 53 to 84 with a median of nearly 75 years. No significant progression was observed in roughly 15 patients, whereas four developed distant metastases a median of 7 months after radiotherapy.

CDR1 SGHRS and CDR2 YFSETQ come from the germline V gene. CDR3 length: 16 amino acids. With 0 bases clipped from V and 3 bases from J, the junction kept 5 bases outside the gene matches. This clonotype occurred many times. It was by two-round multiplex PCR that TCR beta CDR3 was amplified from genomic DNA. Specific primers for each TRBV and TRBJ gene were what first-round PCR used. One entry per CDR3 protein results from TCRdb running MiXCR on the multiplex PCR reads. The profile shows more than 15,000 distinct CDR3 sequences, around 30% of them singletons. The TCR comes from a donor aged 50 or older with non-small cell lung cancer. The sequencing used PBMCs, collected before or after stereotactic body radiation therapy (not recorded which). The genes are TRBV5-1 and TRBJ2-3; 9 bases are a match to TRBD1. As DNA, the CDR3 is TGCGCCAGCAGCTTGGCCGACAGGGGGAGGACAGATACGCAGTATTTT. As protein: CASSLADRGRTDTQYF.